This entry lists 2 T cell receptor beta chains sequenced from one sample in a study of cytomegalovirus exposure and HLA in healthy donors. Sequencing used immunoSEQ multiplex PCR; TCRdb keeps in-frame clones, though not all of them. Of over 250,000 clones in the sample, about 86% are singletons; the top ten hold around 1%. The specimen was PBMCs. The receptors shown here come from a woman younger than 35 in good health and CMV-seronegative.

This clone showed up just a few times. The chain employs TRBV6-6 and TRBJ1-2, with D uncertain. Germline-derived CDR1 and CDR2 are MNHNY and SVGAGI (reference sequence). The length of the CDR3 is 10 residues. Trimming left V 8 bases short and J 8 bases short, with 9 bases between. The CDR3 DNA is TGTGCCAGCTTCTACGCGGGCTACACCTTC. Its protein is CASFYAGYTF.

The DNA of the CDR3 is TGTGCCAGCAGCTTCTTAGGGGGTCAGCCCCAGCATTTT. Encoded protein: CASSFLGGQPQHF. The chain couples TRBV7-2 to TRBJ1-5; TRBD1 is a possible D gene (6 bases). There are 13 residues in the CDR3. V was shortened by 3 bases and J by 6 bases, with 9 bases between the two germline ends. The germline gives CDR1 SGHTA, CDR2 FQGNSA.